The clone carrying this T cell receptor beta chain occurred a few times. What it binds is unknown. From the 5' RACE reads, TCRdb called clonotypes with MiXCR, one entry per CDR3 protein. The sample contains about 500,000 distinct CDR3 sequences, about a fifth of which appear only once. The source of the sample is a study of T-cell memory formation after mild COVID-19. Study background: TCR clustering was largely donor specific. The study, taken as a whole, reports: Within pre-infection memory, some responding clones were found, suggesting cross-reactive memory joined.

This CDR3 is built from 16 residues. The V gene's germline CDR1 is MGHDK and CDR2 SYGVNS. The V gene end was trimmed by 4 bases and the J gene end by 2 bases; junction bases not matched to a gene: 10. The V call is TRBV25-1, the J call TRBJ2-7; 8 nucleotides match TRBD1. Sequenced sample: PBMCs or a T cell subset sorted from them (not recorded which). This clonotype was sampled from an adult woman who had mild COVID-19 (a few samples of this study predate the infection). Cell type and time point are not known. The CDR3 bases are TGTGCCAGCAGTGGAGCCCGGACAGGGCTTACCTACGAGCAGTACTTC. This codes for CASSGARTGLTYEQYF.